This paragraph covers one T cell receptor beta chain sequence. Which antigen it targets is not known. There are no base qualities to consult, and no much larger clone falls within one base. The sample comes from a study of blood T cell repertoires in COVID-19 (dated by TCRdb to the early 2020s). For the study in its entirety: The collaborator samples originated in the United States, Italy and Spain and spanned the acute and convalescent phases of COVID-19. The material from the prospective study consisted of cDNA or gDNA derived from T cells, B-cell-depleted T cells, or PBMCs. The dataset comprised deeply sampled blood TCRbeta repertoires from subjects exposed to, actively infected with, or recovered from COVID-19. The repertoires were made available in a free public database intended to serve as a resource for research on the immune response to SARS-CoV-2. Samples came from the ongoing ImmuneRACE study (first 160 participants) plus 1,254 subjects from 6 global collaborators. A de-identified subject ID, COVID-19 status, age in years and sex were almost always included in the sample metadata. HLA class I and class II types, where available, came from metadata supplied by the sample provider rather than from assay-based typing.

At one collaborating source in Seattle, patients were enrolled during active infection and were followed longitudinally through the course of disease. Whole blood was collected in K2EDTA tubes by collaborating institutions according to the institutions' own protocols. For TCRbeta analysis, collaborators shipped samples in one of three forms: frozen whole blood, isolated PBMCs, or DNA extracted from either of those sample types. The immunoSEQ Assay, a bias-controlled multiplex PCR, was used to amplify TCRbeta CDR3 regions from genomic DNA. Regarding the original processing steps: The number of nucleated cells in each sample was estimated by amplification of reference gene primers within the assay. To quantify the absolute abundance of each unique TCRbeta CDR3 rearrangement, sequence reads were collapsed and filtered. For each sample, productive Simpson clonality was calculated as the square root of Simpson's diversity index across productive rearrangements. This immuneACCESS table, as held by TCRdb, lists in-frame sequences with V and J called but not all clones. Of the missing ones, under half trace to an unresolved V gene in checked studies; the others have no known cause. That table is the source of V, J and clone size, and D and trimming were worked out from the DNA. In this sample the table shows around 370,000 clones, about 90% of which occur a single time. In total, the top ten clones hold about 7.3% of the sample.

CDR1 and CDR2 are drawn from the germline V gene: MGHRA, YSYEKL. V lost 4 bases and J lost 4 bases; the stretch between them is 16 bases long. The CDR3, cysteine through phenylalanine, is 16 amino acids long. The retained sequence is limited to the CDR3, 48 bases, with the frame set at the first base. The study at large found these results: Clinical and demographic metadata were provided uncurated, with the amount varying by source and participant.

The sample consisted of peripheral blood. The sequence joins TRBV4-1 to TRBJ2-2; the D region possibly corresponds to TRBD2 (7 bases align). The source is a woman in her 70s with COVID-19, enrolled during active disease. The DNA sequence follows: TGCGCCAGCAGCCTGGCGGGGGCAATGGGCACCGGGGAGCTGTTTTTT. This is translated as CASSLAGAMGTGELFF.